This TCR beta chain emerged from a study of OX40 agonist ivuxolimab in advanced cancers. Study-wide points: The average count of expanded clones was higher among CD8+ T cells than among CD4+. The study observed clonal expansion of CD4+ and CD8+ blood T cells by week 6 at 0.1 to 3.0 mg/kg.

V was pared by 1 base and J by 8 bases, with 9 bases between. There are 13 residues in the CDR3. CDR1 and CDR2 from the germline V gene are SEHNR and FQNEAQ (reference sequence). Comment on this clone: Its antigen remains unidentified.

Sequencing used immunoSEQ multiplex PCR; TCRdb keeps in-frame clones, though not all of them. Of 70,000 to 85,000 clones listed, roughly 94% are singletons. The J gene is TRBJ2-1, the V gene TRBV7-9; no clear D. The origin of this receptor is an adult with an advanced solid tumor such as melanoma, head and neck, liver or kidney cancer. This material consisted of CD4+ or CD8+ T cells sorted from blood, taken in a trial of the OX40 agonist ivuxolimab. DNA for the CDR3: TGTGCCAGCAGCTTAGTATTTTCCCATGAGCAGTTCTTC. Protein sequence: CASSLVFSHEQFF.